Given below is one T cell receptor (beta chain) in context. Combining a sample-barcoded 5' primer with a J-beta primer mix, a second PCR ran for roughly 7 to 12 cycles. Via MiXCR, TCRdb re-called the 5' RACE reads, giving one row per CDR3 protein. This repertoire shows fewer than 2,000,000 distinct CDR3 sequences, approximately 39% found once; its top ten account for about 23%. The data stem from a study of blood T cells in healthy people across ages. This TCR was sampled from a human donor in good health. The sequenced sample consisted of blood.

The DNA of the CDR3 is TGTGCCAGCAGCTTAGGTTGGGCAGCGGGTTCCCGTGGCTACACCTTC. This translates into CASSLGWAAGSRGYTF. The J gene is TRBJ1-2, the V gene TRBV7-6, with D unclear. With 1 base removed from V and 7 bases from J, the gap between germline ends came to 19 bases. Germline loops: CDR1 SGHVS, CDR2 FNYEAQ. The length of the CDR3 is 16 residues.